The present TCR beta chain was sequenced within a study of cytomegalovirus exposure and HLA in healthy donors. Broader study findings: A further, later analysis showed that HLA-associated TCR beta chains (compared with equally common others) were more clonally expanded.

The CDR3 totals 15 residues. Germline lookup yields CDR1 SEHNR and CDR2 FQNEAQ (reference sequence). The ends were cut back, 5 bases at V and 2 bases at J, with 13 bases in the middle. This clone was seen once. The target antigen is unknown. Both 60 Vbeta primers and 13 Jbeta primers went into the PCR. The data were produced by immunoSEQ multiplex PCR, yet TCRdb's version contains in-frame clones alone and is incomplete. The sample includes roughly 190,000 clones, approximately 85% of them seen just once. Specimen: PBMCs. The origin of this receptor is a man aged 18 to 29 in good health and CMV-seronegative. The chain links TRBV7-9 to TRBJ1-5, with D unclear. CDR3 in amino acids: CASSGTVDGNQPQHF. Here the CDR3 DNA reads TGTGCCAGCAGCGGAACAGTGGATGGCAATCAGCCCCAGCATTTT.